This passage covers 8 T cell receptor beta chains from one sample sequenced in a study of T cells expressing NK-cell markers. TCRdb reanalyzed the 5' RACE reads, giving one entry per CDR3 protein sequence and no DNA. The table for this sample gives over 100,000 distinct CDR3 sequences. Sequenced: blood T cells: a sorted CD56 or NKG2C T cell subset, CD4+ or CD8+ T cells, or bulk PBMC T cells (not recorded which). These TCRs come from a woman aged 18 to 75 in good health.

The V call is TRBV7-9, the J call TRBJ1-4; TCRdb proposes TRBD1, but this gene call is untestable without DNA. This CDR3 spans 15 amino acids. CDR1 is SEHNR, CDR2 FQNEAQ, per germline (reference sequence). CDR3 sequence reads: CASSMAGDPNEKLFF.

V is TRBV29-1 and J is TRBJ2-2; TCRdb returns TRBD1, unconfirmable since there is no DNA. Germline V gives CDR1 SQVTM, CDR2 ANQGSEA. The CDR3 covers 14 residues. The CDR3: CSALGTGVPGELFF.

The V and J genes are TRBV29-1 and TRBJ1-1. The CDR3 extends over 14 amino acids. Germline V CDR1 and CDR2: SQVTM, ANQGSEA. The CDR3 protein is CSVEELGWGTEAFF.

CDR3 in amino acids: CASSVGASGGAEETQYF. The chain combines TRBV9 with TRBJ2-5; TCRdb gives TRBD2 as the D gene, but with no DNA this cannot be confirmed. Germline CDR1 reads SGDLS; CDR2 reads YYNGEE. This CDR3 has 17 amino acids.

The chain carries TRBV9 and TRBJ2-7. CDR3 size: 16 residues. Per the germline V gene, CDR1 is SGDLS and CDR2 is YYNGEE. This CDR3 is CATYNKSVAKGYEQYF.

V and J are TRBV5-1 and TRBJ1-2; checking the TCRdb D call of TRBD1 is not possible without DNA. Germline CDR1 is SGHRS and CDR2 is YFSETQ. This CDR3 spans 14 amino acids. CDR3 amino acids: CASSLVTGAEGYTF.

V and J are TRBV27 and TRBJ2-3; TCRdb picks TRBD1, but there is no DNA to check that call. This CDR3 is 16 amino acids long. CDR1 is MNHEY and CDR2 is SMNVEV in the germline V gene (reference sequence). The CDR3 is CASTTRAGRLTDTQYF.

The V gene is TRBV7-6, the J gene TRBJ2-7. The CDR3 spans 14 residues. The germline CDR1 and CDR2 sequences are SGHVS and FNYEAQ. The chain's CDR3 is CASSLSEVAYEQYF. Supplemented by reference TRBV7-6 and TRBJ2-7, the full variable domain reads GAGVSQSPRYKVTKRGQDVALRCDPISGHVSLYWYRQALGQGPEFLTYFNYEAQQDKSGLPNDRFSAERPEGSISTLTIQRTEQRDSAMYRCASSLSEVAYEQYFGPGTRLTVT.